This is a list of T cell receptor beta chains from one sample in a study of cytomegalovirus exposure and HLA in healthy donors. Profiled with immunoSEQ multiplex PCR; TCRdb holds only in-frame clones, not every one. The sample has 100,000 to 150,000 clones, around 75% seen once. Sequencing was carried out using PBMCs. Receptors originate from a woman in her fifties or sixties in good health and CMV-seronegative. The CDR3 runs from the conserved cysteine through the conserved F or W. A D gene is named only where the DNA matches it firmly. Clone size, where shown, is once, few, many, or a class for clones that have expanded.

TRBJ2-7	.	TRBV10-3	.	13	CAIVAGSSYEQYF	TGTGCCATCGTGGCAGGAAGCTCCTACGAGCAGTACTTC
TRBJ1-2	.	TRBV28	.	16	CASTQGQRLSNYGYTF	TGTGCCAGCACACAAGGACAGCGCCTTTCTAACTATGGCTACACCTTC
TRBJ2-3	TRBD2	TRBV5-1	.	16	CASMLAGDGYGDTQYF	TGCGCCAGCATGCTAGCGGGAGACGGCTATGGAGATACGCAGTATTTT
TRBJ2-5	.	TRBV9	.	16	CASSVDPDPGGETQYF	TGTGCCAGCAGCGTAGATCCAGACCCCGGGGGAGAGACCCAGTACTTC
TRBJ1-5	.	TRBV7-2	few	12	CASSAGDQPQHF	TGTGCCAGCAGCGCAGGGGACCAGCCCCAGCATTTT
TRBJ2-2	.	TRBV7-7	.	17	CASSRNSGTYETGELFF	TGTGCCAGCAGTCGAAATTCCGGGACATATGAAACCGGGGAGCTGTTTTTT
TRBJ2-7	.	TRBV4-3	.	14	CASSQEYRAAGQYF	TGCGCCAGCAGCCAAGAATACCGAGCCGCCGGGCAGTACTTC
TRBJ1-1	.	TRBV2	.	13	CASSGWGSTEAFF	TGTGCCAGCAGTGGCTGGGGCAGCACTGAAGCTTTCTTT
TRBJ1-1	.	TRBV29-1	.	13	CSVSAEGYTEAFF	TGCAGCGTTAGTGCTGAGGGATACACTGAAGCTTTCTTT
TRBJ1-2	TRBD1	TRBV19	.	15	CASLNLYRGDYGYTF	TGTGCCAGCCTAAATCTTTACAGGGGGGACTATGGCTACACCTTC
TRBJ2-7	TRBD1	TRBV15	.	15	CATSPSGDRVYEQYF	TGTGCCACCAGCCCCTCGGGGGACAGGGTCTACGAGCAGTACTTC
TRBJ1-1	TRBD1	TRBV16	.	16	CASSQLRTGRRTEAFF	TGTGCCAGCAGCCAGTTGAGGACAGGGAGGAGGACTGAAGCTTTCTTT
TRBJ2-1	.	TRBV4-1	once	16	CASSQVGSWSGLPEFF	TGCGCCAGCAGCCAAGTGGGGAGCTGGAGCGGTCTCCCAGAGTTCTTC
TRBJ2-1	TRBD2	TRBV19	.	15	CASSTLAGGVYEQFF	TGTGCCAGTAGCACGCTAGCGGGAGGAGTTTATGAGCAGTTCTTC
TRBJ2-2	.	TRBV5-8	once	14	CASEKTVFTGELFF	TGTGCCAGCGAAAAGACAGTTTTCACCGGGGAGCTGTTTTTT
TRBJ2-7	TRBD2	TRBV7-2	.	20	CASSLADRLRREGQSYEQYF	TGTGCCAGCAGCTTAGCTGATCGGTTGCGGCGGGAGGGCCAATCCTACGAGCAGTACTTC
TRBJ1-5	.	TRBV4-2	.	14	CASSQDAGLQPQHF	TGTGCCAGCAGCCAAGATGCGGGGCTTCAGCCCCAGCATTTT
TRBJ2-7	TRBD1	TRBV7-8	.	14	CASNRPGQGGEQYF	TGTGCCAGCAACCGGCCGGGACAGGGAGGCGAGCAGTACTTC
TRBJ1-4	.	TRBV4-3	few	17	CASSQDLLGSTNEKLFF	TGCGCCAGCAGCCAAGACTTACTAGGTTCAACTAATGAAAAACTGTTTTTT
TRBJ2-5	TRBD2	TRBV28	.	15	CASSFELAGVQTQYF	TGTGCCAGCAGTTTTGAACTAGCGGGAGTTCAGACCCAGTACTTC
TRBJ2-1	TRBD2	TRBV7-8	.	15	CASSLDSRESHEQFF	TGTGCCAGCAGCTTAGACTCGCGGGAGTCTCACGAGCAGTTCTTC
TRBJ1-2	.	TRBV4-1	.	14	CASSQGHRDYGYTF	TGCGCCAGCAGCCAAGGGCACAGAGACTATGGCTACACCTTC
TRBJ1-6	TRBD1	TRBV7-6	.	16	CASSSRDSGNNSPLHF	TGTGCCAGCAGCTCCCGGGACAGCGGTAACAATTCACCCCTCCACTTT
TRBJ2-1	.	TRBV23-1	.	15	CASSQSAGQNNEQFF	TGCGCCAGCAGTCAATCCGCCGGACAGAACAATGAGCAGTTCTTC
TRBJ2-1	.	TRBV5-1	once	15	CASSLVQGAYNEQFF	TGCGCCAGCAGCTTGGTACAGGGAGCCTACAATGAGCAGTTCTTC
TRBJ1-5	.	TRBV18	once	14	CASSPPGGNQPQHF	TGTGCCAGCTCACCACCGGGCGGCAATCAGCCCCAGCATTTT
TRBJ1-5	.	TRBV7-2	once	15	CASSPGYGGNQPQHF	TGTGCCAGCAGCCCCGGGTACGGGGGCAATCAGCCCCAGCATTTT
TRBJ2-3	.	TRBV6-5	.	14	CASSRTAGMGTQYF	TGTGCCAGCAGTCGGACAGCAGGGATGGGTACGCAGTATTTT
TRBJ2-7	TRBD1	TRBV7-2	.	16	CASSLGGPGTGYEQYF	TGTGCCAGCAGCTTAGGGGGGCCAGGGACAGGCTACGAGCAGTACTTC
TRBJ1-5	TRBD1	TRBV9	.	14	CASSQGGSNQPQHF	TGTGCCAGCAGCCAGGGGGGAAGCAATCAGCCCCAGCATTTT
TRBJ2-3	.	TRBV4-3	.	14	CASSQDPNVDTQYF	TGCGCCAGCAGCCAAGATCCTAACGTGGATACGCAGTATTTT
TRBJ2-1	TRBD2	TRBV11-3	.	16	CASSPGTSGSYDEQFF	TGTGCCAGCAGCCCTGGGACTAGCGGGAGTTATGATGAGCAGTTCTTC
TRBJ2-1	TRBD2	TRBV29-1	.	17	CSVGEAGGPSGYNEQFF	TGCAGCGTTGGTGAAGCGGGAGGGCCCTCTGGCTACAATGAGCAGTTCTTC
TRBJ2-5	TRBD2	TRBV27	.	16	CASSLSFIAGEKTQYF	TGTGCCAGCAGTTTATCGTTTATAGCGGGAGAAAAGACCCAGTACTTC
TRBJ2-3	TRBD2	TRBV7-2	few	17	CASSLVTSGRAGDTQYF	TGTGCCAGCAGCTTAGTAACTAGCGGGAGGGCGGGAGATACGCAGTATTTT
TRBJ2-3	.	TRBV5-1	.	14	CASSLPGETDTQYF	TGCGCCAGCAGCTTGCCCGGGGAAACAGATACGCAGTATTTT
TRBJ2-5	.	TRBV28	.	15	CASSFWDNKGETQYF	TGTGCCAGCAGTTTTTGGGACAACAAAGGAGAGACCCAGTACTTC
TRBJ1-1	.	TRBV10-3	.	15	CAISDSGVTLQEAFF	TGTGCCATCAGTGATTCGGGGGTGACCTTACAAGAAGCTTTCTTT
TRBJ1-6	.	TRBV30	.	12	CAWRLTDSPLHF	TGTGCCTGGAGGCTTACTGATTCACCCCTCCACTTT
TRBJ2-7	TRBD2	TRBV11-1	.	15	CASSRGLADTYEQYF	TGTGCCAGCAGCCGGGGACTAGCGGACACCTACGAGCAGTACTTC
TRBJ2-3	TRBD1	TRBV6-4	.	15	CASSDTTGGGDTQYF	TGTGCCAGCAGTGACACAACAGGGGGCGGGGATACGCAGTATTTT
TRBJ2-7	TRBD2	TRBV11-2	.	14	CASGGLAGGLEQYF	TGTGCCAGCGGGGGACTAGCGGGAGGGCTCGAGCAGTACTTC
TRBJ1-1	.	TRBV30	.	12	CAWSDRYTEAFF	TGTGCCTGGAGTGACCGGTACACTGAAGCTTTCTTT
TRBJ2-2	.	TRBV30	.	14	CAWSDPPGGRELFF	TGTGCCTGGAGTGACCCCCCCGGCGGCCGGGAGCTGTTTTTT
TRBJ2-1	TRBD1	TRBV6-1	few	14	CASSAGQGAGEQFF	TGTGCCAGCAGTGCGGGACAGGGGGCCGGTGAGCAGTTCTTC
TRBJ1-4	.	TRBV6-5	.	14	CASSSVRGDEKLFF	TGTGCCAGCAGTTCCGTCAGGGGAGATGAAAAACTGTTTTTT
TRBJ2-3	TRBD2	TRBV28	.	13	CASLAGALDTQYF	TGTGCCAGCCTGGCGGGAGCTCTAGATACGCAGTATTTT
TRBJ2-3	.	TRBV4-1	.	16	CASSQVQAGSTDTQYF	TGCGCCAGCAGCCAAGTGCAGGCAGGCAGCACAGATACGCAGTATTTT
TRBJ1-1	.	TRBV19	.	15	CASKGRGMGAGEAFF	TGTGCCAGTAAAGGGCGGGGAATGGGCGCGGGTGAAGCTTTCTTT
TRBJ2-7	.	TRBV2	.	15	CASSDWRGALYEQYF	TGTGCCAGCAGTGACTGGCGGGGAGCTCTCTACGAGCAGTACTTC
TRBJ1-1	TRBD1	TRBV23-1	once	17	CASPPTGGTLMNTEAFF	TGCGCCAGCCCACCGACAGGGGGCACATTAATGAACACTGAAGCTTTCTTT
TRBJ2-7	.	TRBV7-8	.	15	CASSLGSTATYEQYF	TGTGCCAGCAGCTTAGGTTCCACAGCTACCTACGAGCAGTACTTC
TRBJ1-5	TRBD1	TRBV5-6	.	15	CASSPTGQGNQPQHF	TGTGCCAGCAGCCCGACGGGACAGGGGAATCAGCCCCAGCATTTT
TRBJ1-2	.	TRBV5-6	.	14	CASSLQGVDAGYTF	TGTGCCAGCAGCTTGCAAGGGGTCGATGCAGGCTACACCTTC
TRBJ2-7	TRBD1	TRBV30	.	14	CAWVRQGVSYEQYF	TGTGCCTGGGTTAGACAGGGGGTTTCCTACGAGCAGTACTTC
TRBJ2-2	TRBD2	TRBV2	.	14	CASRTTSGPGELFF	TGTGCCAGCAGGACCACTAGCGGGCCCGGGGAGCTGTTTTTT
TRBJ2-7	TRBD2	TRBV5-6	.	18	CASSPGASGRDLVDEQYF	TGTGCCAGCAGCCCTGGGGCTAGCGGGAGAGATTTGGTTGACGAGCAGTACTTC
TRBJ1-1	TRBD1	TRBV5-1	.	16	CASSLGPTGMGTEAFF	TGCGCCAGCAGCTTGGGACCGACAGGGATGGGCACTGAAGCTTTCTTT
TRBJ1-1	.	TRBV7-2	once	15	CASSLWGGTNTEAFF	TGTGCCAGCAGCTTATGGGGGGGGACGAACACTGAAGCTTTCTTT
TRBJ2-5	.	TRBV29-1	.	16	CSVEEMTGTREETQYF	TGCAGCGTTGAAGAAATGACAGGTACTAGGGAAGAGACCCAGTACTTC